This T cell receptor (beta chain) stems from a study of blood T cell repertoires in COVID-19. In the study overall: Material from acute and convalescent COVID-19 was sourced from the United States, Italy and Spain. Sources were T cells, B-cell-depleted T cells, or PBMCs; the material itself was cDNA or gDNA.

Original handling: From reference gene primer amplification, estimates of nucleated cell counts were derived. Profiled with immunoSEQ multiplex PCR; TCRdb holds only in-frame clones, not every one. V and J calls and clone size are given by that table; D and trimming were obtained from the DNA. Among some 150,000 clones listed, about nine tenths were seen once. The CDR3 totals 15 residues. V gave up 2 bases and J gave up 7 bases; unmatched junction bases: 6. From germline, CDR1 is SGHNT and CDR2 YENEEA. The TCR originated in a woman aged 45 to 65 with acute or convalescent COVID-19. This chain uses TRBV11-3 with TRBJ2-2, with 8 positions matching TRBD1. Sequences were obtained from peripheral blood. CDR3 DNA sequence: TGTGCCAGCAGCTTAAGCGCCAGGGGGCGCGGGGAGCTGTTTTTT. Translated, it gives CASSLSARGRGELFF.